This T cell receptor beta chain stems from a study of beta chain features in type 1 diabetes. The V gene's germline CDR1 is SQVTM and CDR2 ANQGSEA. This CDR3 has 13 amino acids. The V and J ends lost 7 bases and 3 bases, in that order; junction bases with no gene match: 9. Sequenced material consisted of expressed TCRB transcripts (all of the isolated RNA was reverse transcribed). This table comes from immunoSEQ multiplex PCR, and its TCRdb copy is limited to in-frame clones, with some not included. The table includes some 150,000 clones, roughly 10% detected once. This clone occurred a few times. This receptor was identified in a man younger than 35 in good health. The specimen was naive CD4+ T cells from blood. The chain combines TRBV29-1 with TRBJ2-7, with 7 nucleotides matching TRBD1. This CDR3 reads CSAIVTGNYEQYF. DNA of the CDR3: TGCAGCGCTATTGTGACAGGGAACTACGAGCAGTACTTC.